These T cell receptor beta chains were read from a single sample in a study of tumor and adjacent non-tumor tissue in lung cancer. TCRdb passed the multiplex PCR reads through MiXCR, listing each CDR3 protein once. The table lists tens of thousands of distinct CDR3 sequences, around 64% of them singletons. The sequencing input was lung tumor tissue. The receptors shown here come from a man aged 55 to 70 with non-small cell lung cancer. Both conserved end residues are part of each CDR3. Fields, in order: CDR3 protein, CDR3 DNA, D gene, clone size, V gene, J gene. D genes are given only for firm matches. Clone size, where shown, is once, few, many, or a class for clones that have expanded.

cdr3_aa: CAITESKVAGKETQYF
cdr3_nt: TGTGCCATCACTGAGTCTAAGGTAGCGGGAAAAGAGACCCAGTATTTC
d_call: TRBD2
clone_size: -
v_call: TRBV10-3
j_call: TRBJ2-5

cdr3_aa: CASSFPMADGSYEQYF
cdr3_nt: TGTGCCAGCAGCTTCCCCATGGCGGACGGCTCCTACGAGCAGTACTTC
d_call: -
clone_size: -
v_call: TRBV7-9
j_call: TRBJ2-7

cdr3_aa: CATGAVTGSFIEQFF
cdr3_nt: TGTGCCACCGGGGCCGTGACAGGGAGCTTCATTGAGCAGTTCTTC
d_call: TRBD1
clone_size: once
v_call: TRBV5-4
j_call: TRBJ2-1

cdr3_aa: CASTVMDGVDKQYF
cdr3_nt: TGTGCCAGCACCGTAATGGATGGCGTAGATAAACAGTATTTT
d_call: -
clone_size: -
v_call: TRBV6-1
j_call: TRBJ2-3

cdr3_aa: CANSQDRGADTQYF
cdr3_nt: TGCGCCAACAGTCAAGATCGAGGGGCAGATACGCAGTATTTT
d_call: -
clone_size: few
v_call: TRBV4-1
j_call: TRBJ2-3

cdr3_aa: CASRETGGSYELYF
cdr3_nt: TGTGCCAGCAGGGAGACAGGGGGCTCCTACGAGCTGTACTTC
d_call: TRBD1
clone_size: -
v_call: TRBV28
j_call: TRBJ2-7

cdr3_aa: CASTFSGRSYNEQFF
cdr3_nt: TGTGCCAGCACCTTTAGTGGGAGGTCCTACAATGAGCAGTTCTTC
d_call: -
clone_size: medium-sized
v_call: TRBV11-2
j_call: TRBJ2-1

cdr3_aa: CASRLDRDQGEKLFF
cdr3_nt: TGTGCCAGCAGACTCGACAGGGATCAGGGGGAAAAACTGTTTTTT
d_call: TRBD1
clone_size: -
v_call: TRBV6-2/TRBV6-3
j_call: TRBJ1-4

cdr3_aa: CAGSLRDRVGPQHF
cdr3_nt: TGTGCCGGCAGCCTCCGGGACCGAGTAGGGCCCCAGCATTTT
d_call: -
clone_size: -
v_call: TRBV5-5
j_call: TRBJ1-5

cdr3_aa: CASSKNRDTNTGELFF
cdr3_nt: TGTGCCAGCAGTAAAAACCGGGACACGAACACCGGGGAGCTGTTTTTT
d_call: -
clone_size: many
v_call: TRBV6-6
j_call: TRBJ2-2

cdr3_aa: CTSSQGVNQPQHF
cdr3_nt: TGTACCAGCAGCCAGGGGGTCAATCAGCCCCAACATTTT
d_call: TRBD1
clone_size: -
v_call: TRBV4-2
j_call: TRBJ1-5

cdr3_aa: CSAIAGGMNTEAFF
cdr3_nt: TGCAGTGCTATTGCAGGGGGAATGAACACTGAAGCTTTCTTT
d_call: TRBD1
clone_size: -
v_call: TRBV20-1
j_call: TRBJ1-1

cdr3_aa: CTSSSRDRYGYTF
cdr3_nt: TGTACCAGCAGTTCAAGGGACCGCTATGGCTACACCTTC
d_call: -
clone_size: -
v_call: TRBV6-6
j_call: TRBJ1-2

cdr3_aa: CASSELGTGRMTEAFF
cdr3_nt: TGCGCCAGCAGTGAATTAGGGACAGGGAGGATGACTGAAGCTTTCTTT
d_call: TRBD1
clone_size: once
v_call: TRBV6-1
j_call: TRBJ1-1

cdr3_aa: CTSSLWLSGRSGGNEQFF
cdr3_nt: TGTACCAGCAGCTTATGGCTTAGCGGAAGATCCGGGGGCAATGAGCAGTTCTTC
d_call: -
clone_size: -
v_call: TRBV7-9
j_call: TRBJ2-1

cdr3_aa: CSARGPAGGEQFF
cdr3_nt: TGCAGCGCCAGGGGGCCAGCGGGAGGGGAGCAGTTCTTC
d_call: TRBD2
clone_size: many
v_call: TRBV29-1
j_call: TRBJ2-1

cdr3_aa: CASSLELAGHEQFF
cdr3_nt: TGTGCCAGCAGCTTAGAACTAGCGGGACATGAGCAGTTCTTC
d_call: TRBD2
clone_size: many
v_call: TRBV7-9
j_call: TRBJ2-1

cdr3_aa: CASRQETVGTGEPFF
cdr3_nt: TGTGCCAGCAGGCAGGAGACCGTCGGCACCGGGGAGCCGTTTTTT
d_call: -
clone_size: -
v_call: TRBV6-1
j_call: TRBJ2-2

cdr3_aa: CASSIEIYNSTLHF
cdr3_nt: TGTGCCAGCAGCATAGAGATCTATAATTCAACCCTCCATTTT
d_call: -
clone_size: -
v_call: TRBV11-1
j_call: TRBJ1-6

cdr3_aa: CSVGTEETQYF
cdr3_nt: TGCAGCGTTGGGACGGAAGAGACCCAGTACTTC
d_call: -
clone_size: many
v_call: TRBV29-1
j_call: TRBJ2-5

cdr3_aa: CIARRGYEHYF
cdr3_nt: TGCATTGCTAGACGGGGATACGAGCATTACTTC
d_call: -
clone_size: -
v_call: TRBV20-1
j_call: TRBJ2-7

cdr3_aa: CANRQQASGDTIYF
cdr3_nt: TGTGCCAATCGACAGCAAGCCTCTGGAGACACCATATATTTT
d_call: -
clone_size: once
v_call: TRBV6-1
j_call: TRBJ1-3

cdr3_aa: CASSLSVKTQYF
cdr3_nt: TGTGCCAGCAGCTTATCTGTAAAGACCCAGTACTTC
d_call: -
clone_size: -
v_call: TRBV7-8
j_call: TRBJ2-5

cdr3_aa: CASSFDSFYQPQHF
cdr3_nt: TGTGCCAGCAGCTTCGACAGCTTTTATCAGCCCCAGCATTTT
d_call: -
clone_size: -
v_call: TRBV6-2/TRBV6-3
j_call: TRBJ1-5

cdr3_aa: CASSSSDRRSTDTQYF
cdr3_nt: TGTGCCAGCAGTTCAAGTGACAGGAGGAGCACAGATACGCAATATTTT
d_call: -
clone_size: -
v_call: TRBV12-3/TRBV12-4
j_call: TRBJ2-3

cdr3_aa: CASSHLQGKIGELFF
cdr3_nt: TGCGCCAGCAGCCACTTACAGGGTAAAATCGGGGAGCTGTTTTTT
d_call: -
clone_size: many
v_call: TRBV4-1
j_call: TRBJ2-2

cdr3_aa: CASSLVSGAYEPCF
cdr3_nt: TGTGCCAGTAGCTTGGTCAGCGGGGCCTACGAGCCGTGCTTC
d_call: TRBD2
clone_size: -
v_call: TRBV5-5
j_call: TRBJ2-7

cdr3_aa: CATSNLRTSSGGRAEQSF
cdr3_nt: TGTGCCACCAGTAACCTTCGGACTAGCTCAGGGGGCCGGGCTGAGCAGTCCTTC
d_call: -
clone_size: few
v_call: TRBV24-1
j_call: TRBJ2-1

cdr3_aa: CSGGLNNEQFF
cdr3_nt: TGCAGCGGGGGACTAAACAATGAGCAGTTCTTC
d_call: TRBD2
clone_size: -
v_call: TRBV29-1
j_call: TRBJ2-1

cdr3_aa: CASSLGTGSYQPQHF
cdr3_nt: TGTGCCAGCAGCTTAGGTACAGGAAGTTATCAGCCCCAGCATTTT
d_call: -
clone_size: many
v_call: TRBV7-8
j_call: TRBJ1-5

cdr3_aa: CASSPPGELFF
cdr3_nt: TGTGCCAGCTCACCACCCGGGGAGCTGTTTTTT
d_call: -
clone_size: -
v_call: TRBV18
j_call: TRBJ2-2

cdr3_aa: CSVVGLVGVRGRSTDTQYF
cdr3_nt: TGCAGCGTTGTAGGGCTAGTGGGAGTCAGGGGGAGGAGCACAGATACGCAATATTTT
d_call: -
clone_size: -
v_call: TRBV29-1
j_call: TRBJ2-3

cdr3_aa: CSVRFVHRDIEQYF
cdr3_nt: TGCAGTGTTAGATTTGTGCACAGGGACATCGAGCAGTACTTC
d_call: -
clone_size: -
v_call: TRBV20-1
j_call: TRBJ2-7

cdr3_aa: CSDEEFRRGTVEQYF
cdr3_nt: TGCAGCGATGAAGAGTTCCGGAGAGGGACGGTGGAGCAGTACTTC
d_call: -
clone_size: -
v_call: TRBV29-1
j_call: TRBJ2-7

cdr3_aa: CSTSGWEQFF
cdr3_nt: TGCAGTACTAGCGGGTGGGAGCAGTTCTTC
d_call: TRBD2
clone_size: -
v_call: TRBV20-1
j_call: TRBJ2-1

cdr3_aa: CSATRGSRGEQYF
cdr3_nt: TGCAGCGCCACGAGGGGGAGCCGGGGGGAGCAGTACTTC
d_call: -
clone_size: many
v_call: TRBV29-1
j_call: TRBJ2-7

cdr3_aa: CAISSPAGTFNYGYTF
cdr3_nt: TGTGCCATCAGCTCCCCGGCGGGAACCTTCAACTATGGCTACACCTTC
d_call: -
clone_size: -
v_call: TRBV10-3
j_call: TRBJ1-2

cdr3_aa: CASNSTLGVEQFF
cdr3_nt: TGTGCCAGCAACTCCACCCTAGGGGTCGAGCAGTTCTTC
d_call: -
clone_size: -
v_call: TRBV11-3
j_call: TRBJ2-1

cdr3_aa: CASSMGQGLNEKPFF
cdr3_nt: TGTGCCAGCAGCATGGGACAGGGCCTGAATGAAAAACCGTTTTTT
d_call: TRBD1
clone_size: -
v_call: TRBV7-9
j_call: TRBJ1-4

cdr3_aa: CASSLEGGSYNEQFF
cdr3_nt: TGTGCCAGCAGCTTAGAAGGGGGTTCCTACAATGAGCAGTTCTTC
d_call: -
clone_size: medium-sized
v_call: TRBV11-2
j_call: TRBJ2-1

cdr3_aa: CASSLAAGRGAQCF
cdr3_nt: TGTGCCAGTAGCTTAGCAGCTGGCCGTGGGGCCCAGTGCTTC
d_call: -
clone_size: -
v_call: TRBV7-9
j_call: TRBJ2-5

cdr3_aa: CSARDLAHYNEQFF
cdr3_nt: TGCAGTGCTAGAGACCTAGCGCACTACAATGAGCAGTTCTTC
d_call: -
clone_size: medium-sized
v_call: TRBV20-1
j_call: TRBJ2-1

cdr3_aa: CRVELGVNTEPFF
cdr3_nt: TGCAGAGTTGAGCTAGGAGTGAACACTGAACCTTTCTTT
d_call: -
clone_size: -
v_call: TRBV29-1
j_call: TRBJ1-1

cdr3_aa: CSARGLYSPMALHF
cdr3_nt: TGCAGTGCTAGAGGCCTCTACAGCCCGATGGCCCTCCACTTT
d_call: -
clone_size: many
v_call: TRBV20-1
j_call: TRBJ1-6

cdr3_aa: CASSFSGGMRNTEAFF
cdr3_nt: TGTGCCAGCAGTTTTTCGGGGGGTATGAGGAACACTGAAGCTTTCTTT
d_call: -
clone_size: -
v_call: TRBV12-3/TRBV12-4
j_call: TRBJ1-1

cdr3_aa: CASSYPPRTGGSPLHF
cdr3_nt: TGTGCCAGCAGTTACCCCCCCAGGACAGGGGGTTCACCCCTTCACTTT
d_call: TRBD1
clone_size: -
v_call: TRBV28
j_call: TRBJ1-6

cdr3_aa: CASQRLVGANEEFF
cdr3_nt: TGTGCTAGCCAGAGGCTAGTGGGAGCTAATGAGGAGTTCTTC
d_call: -
clone_size: -
v_call: TRBV11-3
j_call: TRBJ2-1

cdr3_aa: CAISPYGEHNEQFF
cdr3_nt: TGTGCCATCAGCCCTTATGGCGAACACAATGAGCAGTTCTTC
d_call: -
clone_size: -
v_call: TRBV11-2
j_call: TRBJ2-1

cdr3_aa: CAISLLRGASTDTQYF
cdr3_nt: TGTGCCATCAGTTTACTCAGAGGGGCCTCCACAGATACGCAGTATTTT
d_call: -
clone_size: few
v_call: TRBV12-3/TRBV12-4
j_call: TRBJ2-3

cdr3_aa: CASCLDFLTGQKWGVEQYF
cdr3_nt: TGTGCCAGCTGCTTAGATTTTCTAACGGGACAAAAATGGGGCGTTGAGCAGTACTTC
d_call: -
clone_size: -
v_call: TRBV11-2
j_call: TRBJ2-7

cdr3_aa: CASSLDGTGSNQSQHF
cdr3_nt: TGTGCCAGTAGCTTAGACGGGACAGGTAGCAATCAGTCCCAGCATTTT
d_call: TRBD1
clone_size: -
v_call: TRBV7-9
j_call: TRBJ1-5